Listed below are T cell receptor beta chains from one sample, sequenced in a study of T cells in Graves' hyperthyroidism and ophthalmopathy. TCRdb ran MiXCR on the multiplex PCR reads and lists one entry per CDR3 protein. Of hundreds of thousands of distinct CDR3 sequences listed, roughly 15% are singletons. Sequencing input: blood. These receptors were collected from a woman between 40 and 50 years old with Graves' ophthalmopathy. The CDR3 runs from the conserved cysteine through the conserved F or W. A D gene is named only where the DNA matches it firmly.

>TRBV19|.
CASSPSGTLTYGYTF
>TRBV27|TRBD1
CASSSGTGVFLSGELFF
>TRBV6-5|TRBD2
CASSYTSGRDEQYF
>TRBV16|.
CASSYRESNQPQHF
>TRBV12-3/TRBV12-4|.
CASTRDGGQPQHF
>TRBV27|.
CASSPARAGNIQYF
>TRBV20-1|TRBD2
CSATASGLGEQYF
>TRBV19|TRBD2
CASSVHGSGRSVTGELFF
>TRBV7-9|.
CASSLAPGPRAMNEQYF
>TRBV6-2/TRBV6-3|.
CASSRPDGGGTEAFF
>TRBV7-2|TRBD2
CASRTTSVETQYF
>TRBV4-1|.
CASSAPGTEQYF
>TRBV27|.
CASSLNGGGTDTQYF
>TRBV7-3|.
CASSSSGSDTQYF
>TRBV6-2/TRBV6-3|.
CATHEVGYTGELFF
>TRBV29-1|.
CSVAVGNTHEQYF
>TRBV12-3/TRBV12-4|.
CASSFEGRYEQYF
>TRBV11-3|.
CASSLRGTTSYEQYF
>TRBV30|TRBD2
CAWAGGGTYEQYF
>TRBV11-2|.
CASSPGSGRGGNTEAFF
>TRBV27|TRBD2
CASRLGLADGYEQYF
>TRBV12-3/TRBV12-4|TRBD2
CASSFFGERDLKETQYF
>TRBV7-8|TRBD2
CASSFLAGSRQNYEQYF
>TRBV2|TRBD1
CASSEDGTGFYEQYF
>TRBV12-3/TRBV12-4|.
CASSLEGRGDQPQHF
>TRBV19|TRBD1
CASSIGTGGRVNQPQHF
>TRBV6-2/TRBV6-3|.
CASRDFTYEQYF
>TRBV20-1|.
CSAVSREEQYF
>TRBV28|TRBD1
CASRPTGLGNQPQHF
>TRBV7-9|.
CASSLEGSTYEQYF
>TRBV7-2|TRBD1
CASSSAGGSFRYTF
>TRBV4-1|TRBD2
CASSQRPGGSGNNEQFF
>TRBV3-1|.
CASGAGSSNYGYTF
>TRBV27|.
CASTSTGARNTEAFF
>TRBV29-1|.
CSAPGGPNYGYTF
>TRBV6-1|TRBD1
CASSRLGTGGPGELFF
>TRBV2|TRBD1
CATNDRAYEQYF
>TRBV29-1|TRBD1
CSVRDRGSYEQYF
>TRBV12-3/TRBV12-4|.
CASSLALHIQYF
>TRBV13|TRBD1
CASSPYSGRGTGAFF
>TRBV20-1|.
CSAFPQLTSPMFEQYF
>TRBV7-2|.
CASSSTTDTIADTF
>TRBV20-1|.
CSARVPGVHEQYF
>TRBV28|.
CASSPHFEQYF
>TRBV11-1|.
CASSPGTLSPRGEQYF
>TRBV27|TRBD1
CASSISAGGHAFYEQYF
>TRBV10-1|.
CASSPGFGETQYF
>TRBV7-9|.
CASSLTASPYYEQYF